The 5 T cell receptor beta chains in this list originate from one sample, sequenced in a study of blood T cell repertoires in COVID-19. TCRdb keeps only in-frame clones here, not all; method: immunoSEQ multiplex PCR. Seen here are 150,000 to 190,000 clones, roughly 71% observed once, and the top ten hold around 3.5%. Sequencing was performed on peripheral blood. The receptor set was obtained from a woman of 80 years or more with acute or convalescent COVID-19.

The chain joins TRBV6-5 to TRBJ1-6; 9 bases fit TRBD1. Germline V CDR1 and CDR2: MNHEY, SVGAGI. The CDR3 is made up of 14 amino acids. The ends lost 5 bases at V and 9 bases at J; junction bases unmatched: 5. In DNA form, the CDR3 reads TGTGCCAGCAGTCGCCGGGACAGGGCTTCACCCCTCCACTTT. Its translation is CASSRRDRASPLHF.

DNA for the CDR3: TGTGCTAGTGCCACCTCAGGGGGCTTGAACTATGGCTACACCTTC. This translates into CASATSGGLNYGYTF. V is TRBV12-5 and J is TRBJ1-2, with TRBD1 matching 8 bases. After removal of 7 bases from V and 2 bases from J, the junction contained 9 bases not matched to a gene. The germline gives CDR1 LGHNT, CDR2 FRNRAP. CDR3 length: 15 residues.

The chain has TRBV9 and TRBJ2-2, with 7 bases aligning to TRBD1. The V gene end was trimmed by 0 bases and the J gene end by 1 base; junction bases not matched to a gene: 9. Germline CDR1 SGDLS, CDR2 YYNGEE. This CDR3 has 18 amino acids. This CDR3 reads CASSVVPWDSQNTGELFF. The CDR3 coding sequence is TGTGCCAGCAGCGTAGTCCCATGGGACAGCCAGAACACCGGGGAGCTGTTTTTT.

The chain recombines TRBV27 with TRBJ1-2; 7 bases are shared with TRBD1. From germline, CDR1 is MNHEY and CDR2 SMNVEV (reference sequence). The CDR3 has 14 amino acids. The V segment lost 5 bases and the J segment 5 bases; nucleotides outside the gene matches: 8. The chain's CDR3 is CASSVGGSTYGYTF. CDR3 bases: TGTGCCAGCAGTGTAGGGGGCTCGACGTATGGCTACACCTTC.

The J gene is TRBJ2-3, the V gene TRBV7-3; D is uncertain. This CDR3 comprises 15 residues. Trimming removed 0 bases from V and 0 bases from J, with 7 bases in between. Germline-derived CDR1 and CDR2 are SGHTA and FQGTGA. The CDR3 loop is CASSLTSFSTDTQYF. Written as DNA, the CDR3 is TGTGCCAGCAGCTTAACAAGCTTCAGCACAGATACGCAGTATTTT.